A selection of T cell receptor beta chains follows, all from one sample in a study of OX40 agonist ivuxolimab in advanced cancers. TCRdb's table, derived via immunoSEQ multiplex PCR, lists solely in-frame clones and lacks some. The table lists approximately 32,000 clones, roughly 80% of them singletons, with around 23% in the top ten. Sequencing was performed on CD4+ or CD8+ T cells sorted from blood, taken in a trial of the OX40 agonist ivuxolimab. These receptors were obtained from an adult with an advanced solid tumor such as melanoma, head and neck, liver or kidney cancer. The CDR3 runs from the conserved cysteine through the conserved F or W. A D gene is named only where the DNA matches it firmly. Only part of the rows carry a size: once, few, many, or a class if the clone is expanded.

D gene	clone size	V gene	J gene	CDR3 protein	CDR3 DNA
TRBD1	-	TRBV7-9	TRBJ2-1	CASSSAGWTGGNEQFF	TGTGCCAGCAGCTCCGCTGGGTGGACAGGGGGGAATGAGCAGTTCTTC
TRBD2	-	TRBV6-1	TRBJ2-1	CASSEAGLAGGLEQFF	TGTGCCAGCAGTGAAGCCGGACTAGCGGGGGGGCTTGAGCAGTTCTTC
TRBD1	-	TRBV27	TRBJ1-2	CASSPSEGGDYGYTF	TGTGCCAGCAGTCCCTCCGAAGGGGGCGACTATGGCTACACCTTC
-	-	TRBV6-1	TRBJ1-1	CASSEWEGRAFF	TGTGCCAGCAGTGAATGGGAGGGTCGAGCTTTCTTT
TRBD2	-	TRBV27	TRBJ2-7	CASSSGGRQEQYF	TGTGCCAGCAGTTCGGGCGGGAGACAGGAGCAGTACTTC
-	-	TRBV7-9	TRBJ1-4	CASSNILANEKLFF	TGTGCCAGCAGCAACATTTTAGCTAATGAAAAACTGTTTTTT
TRBD2	-	TRBV6-5	TRBJ2-7	CASSYGRGEGYEQYF	TGTGCCAGCAGTTACGGTCGGGGGGAGGGTTACGAGCAGTACTTC
-	few	TRBV11-2	TRBJ1-1	CATTPGWVTEAFF	TGTGCCACCACCCCGGGATGGGTCACTGAAGCTTTCTTT
-	-	TRBV9	TRBJ2-2	CASSPAGAGELFF	TGTGCCAGCAGCCCCGCAGGGGCCGGGGAGCTGTTTTTT
-	-	TRBV25-1	TRBJ2-5	CASSLAGPTETQYF	TGTGCCAGCAGTCTTGCAGGGCCTACAGAGACCCAGTACTTC
-	-	TRBV6-1	TRBJ2-2	CATPNTGELFF	TGTGCCACCCCGAACACCGGGGAGCTGTTTTTT
TRBD1	-	TRBV9	TRBJ2-7	CASSPWDRGREQYF	TGTGCCAGCAGCCCATGGGACAGGGGACGCGAGCAGTACTTC
-	-	TRBV28	TRBJ2-7	CASSFIFGVGRHEQYF	TGTGCCAGCAGTTTTATCTTTGGGGTGGGTAGGCACGAGCAGTACTTC
TRBD2	-	TRBV7-6	TRBJ2-1	CASTTGGGEQFF	TGTGCCAGCACCACGGGAGGGGGTGAGCAGTTCTTC
-	-	TRBV4-1	TRBJ2-1	CASSQGEGLVNEQFF	TGCGCCAGCAGCCAAGGCGAAGGGCTTGTCAATGAGCAGTTCTTC
-	few	TRBV5-4	TRBJ2-1	CASSLDIDNEQFF	TGTGCCAGCAGCTTGGATATCGACAATGAGCAGTTCTTC